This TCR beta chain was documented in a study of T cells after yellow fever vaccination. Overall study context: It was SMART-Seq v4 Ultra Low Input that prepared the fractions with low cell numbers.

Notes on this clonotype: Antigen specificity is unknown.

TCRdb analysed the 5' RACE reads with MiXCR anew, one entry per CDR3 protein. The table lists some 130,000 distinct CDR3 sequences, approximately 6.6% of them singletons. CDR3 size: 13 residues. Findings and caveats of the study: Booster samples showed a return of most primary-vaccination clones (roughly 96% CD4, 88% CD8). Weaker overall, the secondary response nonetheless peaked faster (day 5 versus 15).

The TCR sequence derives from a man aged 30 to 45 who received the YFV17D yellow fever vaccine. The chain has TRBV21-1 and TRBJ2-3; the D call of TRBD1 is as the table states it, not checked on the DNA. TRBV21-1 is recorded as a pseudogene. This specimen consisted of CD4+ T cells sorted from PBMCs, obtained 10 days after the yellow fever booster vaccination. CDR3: CASTPSGPDTQYF. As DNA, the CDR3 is TGTGCCAGCACCCCTTCGGGGCCAGATACGCAGTATTTT.